A single sample is the source of the 27 T cell receptor beta chains below, sequenced in a study of cytomegalovirus exposure and HLA in healthy donors. The study ran its PCR with 60 Vbeta and 13 Jbeta primers. Generated by immunoSEQ multiplex PCR, the TCRdb table keeps only in-frame clones and is missing some. Of 75,000 to 90,000 clones in the sample, less than 85% were seen once. Sequenced material: PBMCs. The receptors here all came from a human donor in good health.

V is TRBV11-2 and J is TRBJ1-2; 11 nucleotides align to TRBD1. Germline CDR1 reads SGHAT; CDR2 reads FQNNGV. The trim removed 5 bases at V and 4 bases at J, leaving 6 bases unmatched. The CDR3 is 15 residues long. CDR3 nucleotides: TGTGCCAGCAGCAAGGACAGGGGGCGCACCTATGGCTACACCTTC. Amino acid sequence: CASSKDRGRTYGYTF.

This rearrangement joins TRBV7-9 to TRBJ2-7; 10 bases fit TRBD2. Germline V gene sequence: CDR1 SEHNR, CDR2 FQNEAQ (reference sequence). With V trimmed by 0 bases and J by 5 bases, 7 bases remained unmatched. The CDR3 extends over 16 amino acids. CDR3 sequence reads: CASSLALAGPLDEQYF. The CDR3 region has the DNA TGTGCCAGCAGCTTAGCACTAGCGGGACCCCTAGACGAGCAGTACTTC.

The chain is built from TRBV11-2 and TRBJ1-2; weak D call: TRBD1 (6 bases). The CDR3 runs 14 residues. Per germline, CDR1 SGHAT and CDR2 FQNNGV. Trimming stripped 6 bases from V and 4 bases from J, with 15 bases between. This chain's CDR3 is CASRSQGKRYGYTF. The DNA for the CDR3 is TGTGCCAGCAGGAGTCAGGGGAAGCGCTATGGCTACACCTTC. Full variable domain (remainder filled in from reference TRBV11-2 and TRBJ1-2): EAGVAQSPRYKIIEKRQSVAFWCNPISGHATLYWYQQILGQGPKLLIQFQNNGVVDDSQLPKDRFSAERLKGVDSTLKIQPAKLEDSAVYLCASRSQGKRYGYTFGSGTRLTVV.

The chain has TRBV2 and TRBJ2-7, with 11 bases matching TRBD1. V lost 5 bases, J lost 6 bases, and 9 bases stayed unmatched. The CDR3 is made up of 15 amino acids. CDR1 and CDR2 from the germline V gene are SNHLY and FYNNEI. The chain's CDR3 is CASSLRGGTGGEQYF. The CDR3 nucleotides read TGTGCCAGCAGTCTCCGAGGGGGGACAGGGGGCGAGCAGTACTTC. The full variable domain, completed using reference TRBV2 and TRBJ2-7, is EPEVTQTPSHQVTQMGQEVILRCVPISNHLYFYWYRQILGQKVEFLVSFYNNEISEKSEIFDDQFSVERPDGSNFTLKIRSTKLEDSAMYFCASSLRGGTGGEQYFGPGTRLTVT.

The chain is built from TRBV5-1 and TRBJ2-3, with TRBD2 identical over 7 bases. With V trimmed by 3 bases and J by 0 bases, 1 base remained unmatched. The CDR3 spans 14 residues. Germline assignment: CDR1 SGHRS and CDR2 YFSETQ. The DNA of the CDR3 is TGCGCCAGCAGCTCCGGGGGGAGCACAGATACGCAGTATTTT. It encodes CASSSGGSTDTQYF. Looking up the rest from reference TRBV5-1 and TRBJ2-3 gives the full variable domain: KAGVTQTPRYLIKTRGQQVTLSCSPISGHRSVSWYQQTPGQGLQFLFEYFSETQRNKGNFPGRFSGRQFSNSRSEMNVSTLELGDSALYLCASSSGGSTDTQYFGPGTRLTVL.

This clone has more than one count but fewer than ten. V is TRBV13 and J is TRBJ2-1; 7 nucleotides line up with TRBD2. The ends lost 6 bases at V and 2 bases at J; junction bases unmatched: 10. Per the germline V gene, CDR1 is PRHDT and CDR2 is FYEKMQ (reference sequence). The CDR3 sequence is 16 residues long. CDR3 DNA: TGTGCCAGCAGGACCTGGGAGGGCGCCGCCTACAATGAGCAGTTCTTC. As protein: CASRTWEGAAYNEQFF.

The chain is built from TRBV6-5 and TRBJ1-6; TRBD1 might be the D (5 bases). The ends were cut back, 4 bases at V and 10 bases at J, with 17 bases in the middle. This CDR3 region has 15 residues. CDR1 is MNHEY and CDR2 is SVGAGI in the germline V gene. The CDR3 loop reads CASSSGPTGRSPLHF. The CDR3 nucleotides are TGTGCCAGCAGTTCCGGGCCAACAGGCAGGTCACCCCTCCACTTT.

The chain couples TRBV7-8 to TRBJ2-1; 8 bases align to TRBD1. There are 13 residues in the CDR3. V lost 1 base to trimming and J lost 11 bases; unmatched junction nucleotides: 4. The germline V gene encodes CDR1 SGHVS and CDR2 FQNEAQ. The CDR3 sequence is CASSLGQGLKQFF. The DNA of the CDR3 is TGTGCCAGCAGCTTAGGACAGGGGTTGAAGCAGTTCTTC.

Note on this clone: Other DNA sequences of this sample code for an identical CDR3. The genes are TRBV5-4 and TRBJ2-5; D perhaps matches TRBD2 (6 bases). This CDR3 spans 14 amino acids. Germline-derived CDR1 and CDR2 are SGHNT and YYREEE (reference sequence). The V end lost 0 bases, the J end lost 5 bases, and 11 bases lay between the germline ends. The DNA for the CDR3 is TGTGCCAGCAGCTTGGGTCGGGGGTACGAGACCCAGTACTTC. Its protein product is CASSLGRGYETQYF.

This clone was recorded once. The chain is built from TRBV6-1 and TRBJ2-7; 8 positions match TRBD1. Losses at the gene ends were 9 bases for V and 3 bases for J; bases not matched to a gene: 4. The CDR3 covers 12 residues. Germline values: CDR1 MNHNS, CDR2 SASEGT. The CDR3 region is CASTGGLYEQYF. CDR3 DNA sequence: TGTGCCAGTACAGGGGGTCTCTACGAGCAGTACTTC.

The gene calls are TRBV30 and TRBJ2-5; D may be TRBD1 (7 bases). The V end was cut by 1 base, the J end by 1 base, with 19 bases between. The CDR3 has 17 amino acids. CDR1 GTSNPN and CDR2 SVGIG come from the germline V gene (reference sequence). The CDR3 region is CAWSGRRGTAFQETQYF. In DNA, the CDR3 is TGTGCCTGGAGTGGTCGTCGCGGGACAGCGTTCCAAGAGACCCAGTACTTC.

This clone has only a few counts. The chain has TRBV2 and TRBJ1-5; the match to TRBD1 covers 7 bases. The CDR3 is 14 residues long. Germline lookup yields CDR1 SNHLY and CDR2 FYNNEI. V trimming: 4 bases; J trimming: 2 bases; junction bases outside the gene matches: 2. The CDR3 DNA is TGTGCCAGCAGTGGACAGGGAGGCAATCAGCCCCAGCATTTT. Translating it yields CASSGQGGNQPQHF.

The rearrangement uses TRBV15 and TRBJ2-1, with D unclear. The CDR3 is made up of 11 amino acids. Germline V gene lookup returns CDR1 LNHNV and CDR2 YYDKDF (reference sequence). Trimming shortened V by 1 base and J by 9 bases, and 4 bases separated the two germline ends. The CDR3 region is CATSRASEQFF. The CDR3 nucleotides are TGTGCCACCAGCAGAGCCAGTGAGCAGTTCTTC.

V and J are TRBV18 and TRBJ2-7, with 12 nucleotides matching TRBD2. This CDR3 has 15 residues. V lost 3 bases to trimming and J lost 4 bases; unmatched junction nucleotides: 4. Germline CDR1 KGHSH, CDR2 LQKENI. Written as DNA, the CDR3 is TGTGCCAGCTCACCGACTAGCGGGGGCAGATACGAGCAGTACTTC. This gives the protein CASSPTSGGRYEQYF.

This clone has a single count. A read error may produce the germline difference seen at one junction end. The genes are TRBV25-1 and TRBJ1-2, with 8 bases lining up with TRBD1. CDR3 length: 16 residues. CDR1 and CDR2 from the germline V gene are MGHDK and SYGVNS. The CDR3 is CASSPFSGGKFYGYPF. The CDR3 DNA reads TGTGCCAGCAGTCCTTTCTCAGGGGGCAAGTTTTATGGCTACCCCTTC.

This clone was recorded only once. The chain has TRBV29-1 and TRBJ2-3, with 11 bases identical to TRBD1. J was trimmed by 1 base and V by 8 bases; bases with no gene match: 5. The CDR3 has 14 residues. Germline V gives CDR1 SQVTM, CDR2 ANQGSEA. This chain's CDR3 is CSTGTGGRTDTQYF. In DNA, the CDR3 is TGCAGCACTGGGACAGGGGGTCGCACAGATACGCAGTATTTT.

The J gene is TRBJ2-5, the V gene TRBV18; 12 nucleotides agree with TRBD1. With 6 bases clipped from V and 4 bases from J, the junction kept 3 bases outside the gene matches. The CDR3 contains 14 residues. Germline V gene sequence: CDR1 KGHSH, CDR2 LQKENI. CDR3 DNA sequence: TGTGCCAGCTCGGGACAGGGGGCGCGAGAGACCCAGTACTTC. Translated, it gives CASSGQGARETQYF.

The sample holds a few counts of this clone. The chain is built from TRBV6-5 and TRBJ1-1; tentative D call: TRBD1 (6 bases). V lost 4 bases and J 6 bases, leaving 18 bases between the germline ends. Germline lookup yields CDR1 MNHEY and CDR2 SVGAGI. This CDR3 is built from 15 residues. The CDR3 nucleotides read TGTGCCAGCAGTTTCTCCCCTACAGGGTTCTCTGAAGCTTTCTTT. Translating it yields CASSFSPTGFSEAFF.

The rearrangement joins TRBV2 to TRBJ2-5; TRBD1 matches at 11 bases. The better agreement between TRBJ2-7 and the DNA end casts doubt on the J call. Germline CDR1 is SNHLY and CDR2 is FYNNEI. The CDR3 is made up of 15 amino acids. The CDR3: CASSPRGGTGGEQYF. DNA of the CDR3: TGTGCCAGCAGTCCCCGAGGGGGGACAGGGGGCGAGCAGTACTTC.

The rearrangement links TRBV5-1 to TRBJ1-2, with 8 positions matching TRBD1. This CDR3 is 15 amino acids long. The germline gives CDR1 SGHRS, CDR2 YFSETQ. The V segment lost 2 bases and the J segment 3 bases; nucleotides outside the gene matches: 6. The CDR3 spells CASSFGQGFDYGYTF. CDR3 DNA sequence: TGCGCCAGCAGCTTCGGACAGGGATTTGACTATGGCTACACCTTC. The full variable domain, with the rest looked up from reference TRBV5-1 and TRBJ1-2, is KAGVTQTPRYLIKTRGQQVTLSCSPISGHRSVSWYQQTPGQGLQFLFEYFSETQRNKGNFPGRFSGRQFSNSRSEMNVSTLELGDSALYLCASSFGQGFDYGYTFGSGTRLTVV.

V gene TRBV2 combines with J gene TRBJ2-5; D is perhaps TRBD2 (6 bases). The ends were cut back, 6 bases at V and 4 bases at J, with 9 bases in the middle. There are 12 residues in the CDR3. The germline V gene has CDR1 SNHLY and CDR2 FYNNEI. CDR3 protein: CASRDYTETQYF. The DNA for the CDR3 is TGTGCCAGCAGGGACTACACAGAGACCCAGTACTTC. The full variable domain, with the rest looked up from reference TRBV2 and TRBJ2-5, is EPEVTQTPSHQVTQMGQEVILRCVPISNHLYFYWYRQILGQKVEFLVSFYNNEISEKSEIFDDQFSVERPDGSNFTLKIRSTKLEDSAMYFCASRDYTETQYFGPGTRLLVL.

The rearrangement uses TRBV7-6 and TRBJ1-3, with TRBD1 as a possible D gene (6 bases). Deletions cut 2 bases from V and 2 bases from J, with 10 bases between. This CDR3 region has 15 residues. The germline CDR1 and CDR2 sequences are SGHVS and FNYEAQ. The CDR3 bases are TGTGCCAGCAGCTTACGAACAGGGCCTGGAAACACCATATATTTT. Translating it yields CASSLRTGPGNTIYF.

Relative to its sample, this clone is medium-sized. The chain uses TRBV6-5 and TRBJ1-1; D is possibly TRBD1 (6 bases). Germline V gene data show CDR1 as MNHEY and CDR2 as SVGAGI. The V and J ends lost 1 base and 0 bases respectively, with 12 bases between them. The CDR3 spans 16 residues. CDR3 loop: CASSYFPGTMNTEAFF. The CDR3 DNA sequence: TGTGCCAGCAGTTACTTTCCCGGGACAATGAACACTGAAGCTTTCTTT.

J is TRBJ1-3 and V is TRBV27; a weak D match, TRBD1 (5 bases). The CDR3 length is 15 residues. Trimming shortened V by 2 bases and J by 0 bases, and 8 bases separated the two germline ends. Germline V gene sequence: CDR1 MNHEY, CDR2 SMNVEV (reference sequence). The CDR3 sequence: CASSLTGGSGNTIYF. The CDR3 nucleotides read TGTGCCAGCAGTTTAACGGGGGGCTCTGGAAACACCATATATTTT.

This chain links TRBV11-3 with TRBJ2-1; 8 bases line up with TRBD1. Trimming at V came to 4 bases and at J to 8 bases, leaving 7 bases not matched to a gene. Germline-derived CDR1 and CDR2 are SGHNT and YENEEA. The CDR3 runs 14 residues. The CDR3 region is CASSSGQGVDEQFF. The CDR3, as DNA: TGTGCCAGCAGCTCCGGACAGGGTGTGGATGAGCAGTTCTTC.

J is TRBJ1-1 and V is TRBV5-1; 8 positions match TRBD1. With 2 bases clipped from V and 8 bases from J, the junction kept 11 bases outside the gene matches. CDR1 and CDR2 from the germline V gene are SGHRS and YFSETQ. CDR3 length equals 15 residues. The CDR3 here is CASSLSGTQGAEAFF. DNA of the CDR3: TGCGCCAGCAGCTTATCCGGGACCCAGGGGGCCGAAGCTTTCTTT.

This chain uses TRBV18 with TRBJ2-1, with 8 positions matching TRBD1. The CDR3 loop spans 15 amino acids. Germline CDR1 and CDR2: KGHSH and LQKENI. The ends lost 1 base at V and 5 bases at J; junction bases unmatched: 4. The CDR3 nucleotides read TGTGCCAGCTCACCACAGGGACAGGCCCACAATGAGCAGTTCTTC. Translated: CASSPQGQAHNEQFF.